A single sample gave rise to the 31 T cell receptor beta chains below, sequenced in a study of Ad26.COV2.S vaccination and SARS-CoV-2 variants. Treatment: roughly 20 received Ad26.COV2.S at low or high dose, single or two shots; roughly five received placebo; per-sample allocation not given. Day 63 after the first vaccine or placebo injection was the time point for sampling. The assay was immunoSEQ multiplex PCR, and TCRdb's table has in-frame clones only and misses some. The sample consists of under 400,000 clones, 80% to 90% of them appearing once. The sample in question was peripheral blood, obtained in a trial of Ad26.COV2.S vaccine versus placebo. The receptor set was obtained from a person between 18 and 59 years old who received the Ad26.COV2.S COVID-19 vaccine or a placebo.

The V call is TRBV5-1, the J call TRBJ1-2; maybe TRBD1 (6 bases). Germline V gene lookup returns CDR1 SGHRS and CDR2 YFSETQ. This CDR3 is built from 12 residues. The germline V and J ends were trimmed by 7 bases and 6 bases, with 13 bases remaining between them. In nucleotides, the CDR3 is TGCGCCAGCGGAGGGGGAAATGATGGCTACACCTTC. The encoded protein is CASGGGNDGYTF. Filled out from reference TRBV5-1 and TRBJ1-2, the complete variable domain reads KAGVTQTPRYLIKTRGQQVTLSCSPISGHRSVSWYQQTPGQGLQFLFEYFSETQRNKGNFPGRFSGRQFSNSRSEMNVSTLELGDSALYLCASGGGNDGYTFGSGTRLTVV.

The chain joins TRBV5-6 to TRBJ1-4, with D possibly being TRBD1 (5 bases). Germline assignment: CDR1 SGHDT and CDR2 YYEEEE. The CDR3 is made up of 14 amino acids. Trimming removed 4 bases from V and 8 bases from J, with 15 bases in between. In DNA form, the CDR3 reads TGTGCCAGCAGCCGAACAAGGGGTTTCGAAAAACTGTTTTTT. This codes for CASSRTRGFEKLFF.

This clone showed up just once. The chain is built from TRBV2 and TRBJ1-4, with D tentatively TRBD1 (5 bases). The V and J ends lost 8 bases and 4 bases respectively, with 14 bases between them. This CDR3 region has 14 residues. Germline lookup yields CDR1 SNHLY and CDR2 FYNNEI. DNA for the CDR3: TGTGCCAGCCTAGAAAGGGGAGTTAATGAAAAACTGTTTTTT. Protein product: CASLERGVNEKLFF.

The chain links TRBV11-2 to TRBJ2-1, with D tentatively TRBD1 (6 bases). The V and J ends lost 1 base and 9 bases respectively, with 16 bases between them. Looked up from germline, CDR1 is SGHAT and CDR2 is FQNNGV. This CDR3 has 15 amino acids. The CDR3 protein is CASSLGRIQGSEQFF. The CDR3 bases are TGTGCCAGCAGCTTAGGGAGAATACAGGGCAGTGAGCAGTTCTTC.

The rearrangement joins TRBV19 to TRBJ2-1, with 10 bases fitting TRBD2. V shed 10 bases and J 12 bases; nucleotides not matched to a gene: 18. The CDR3 spans 15 residues. Germline CDR1 and CDR2: LNHDA and SQIVND (reference sequence). The CDR3, as DNA: TGTGCCACCTGCCTACAAGCGGGGGGGCCAGGTCGGCAGTTCTTC. Translation gives CATCLQAGGPGRQFF. The entire variable domain, with the rest obtained from reference TRBV19 and TRBJ2-1, is as follows: DGGITQSPKYLFRKEGQNVTLSCEQNLNHDAMYWYRQDPGQGLRLIYYSQIVNDFQKGDIAEGYSVSREKKESFPLTVTSAQKNPTAFYLCATCLQAGGPGRQFFGPGTRLTVL.

The V gene is TRBV24-1, the J gene TRBJ2-3; the D call may be TRBD1 or TRBD2 (5 bases each). Trimming cost V 2 bases and J 7 bases, with 6 bases left between them. Germline values: CDR1 KGHDR, CDR2 SFDVKD. The CDR3 totals 12 residues. The CDR3 reads CATSDWDHTQYF. CDR3 sequence (DNA): TGTGCCACCAGTGATTGGGACCATACGCAGTATTTT.

The CDR3 sequence: CASSLPGTYNEQFF. For the CDR3, the DNA is TGTGCCAGCAGCTTACCAGGGACTTACAATGAGCAGTTCTTC. This rearrangement joins TRBV7-3 to TRBJ2-1; tentative D call: TRBD2 (6 bases). The V and J ends lost 2 bases and 4 bases respectively, with 9 bases between them. Germline CDR1 SGHTA, CDR2 FQGTGA. The CDR3 length is 14 residues.

This chain links TRBV5-1 with TRBJ2-7, with TRBD2 matching over 12 bases. V shed 0 bases, J shed 6 bases, and the junction held 4 bases outside the gene matches. CDR1 and CDR2 (germline): SGHRS, YFSETQ. The CDR3 totals 15 residues. The CDR3 DNA follows: TGCGCCAGCAGCTTGGCTAGCGGGGGGGCGGGCGAGCAGTACTTC. It is translated as CASSLASGGAGEQYF.

The chain has TRBV7-3 and TRBJ2-2; 7 bases match TRBD2. The V and J ends lost 2 bases and 2 bases, in that order; junction bases with no gene match: 5. Germline V CDR1 and CDR2: SGHTA, FQGTGA. This CDR3 is built from 16 residues. Written as DNA, the CDR3 is TGTGCCAGCAGCTTAGGTGGCGGGGGTAACACCGGGGAGCTGTTTTTT. It encodes CASSLGGGGNTGELFF.

This clone was observed a handful of times. This rearrangement joins TRBV5-1 to TRBJ1-5; D unclear. Germline V gene sequence: CDR1 SGHRS, CDR2 YFSETQ. Trimming took off 4 bases at V and 4 bases at J, with 15 bases between the two ends. The CDR3 is made up of 15 amino acids. This chain's CDR3 is CASSPGREGNQPQHF. For the CDR3, the DNA is TGCGCCAGCAGCCCGGGAAGAGAAGGGAATCAGCCCCAGCATTTT. Variable domain in full (rest from reference TRBV5-1 and TRBJ1-5): KAGVTQTPRYLIKTRGQQVTLSCSPISGHRSVSWYQQTPGQGLQFLFEYFSETQRNKGNFPGRFSGRQFSNSRSEMNVSTLELGDSALYLCASSPGREGNQPQHFGDGTRLSIL.

In this sample, this clone turned up once. The V call is TRBV6-5, the J call TRBJ1-6; TRBD1 is a possible D gene (6 bases). The CDR3 loop spans 14 amino acids. Germline values: CDR1 MNHEY, CDR2 SVGAGI. The V end was cut by 6 bases, the J end by 7 bases, with 13 bases between. Here the CDR3 reads CASRGGRDNSPLHF. CDR3 in DNA: TGTGCCAGCAGGGGGGGCAGGGACAATTCACCCCTCCACTTT.

This clone was found a few times. The V and J genes are TRBV2 and TRBJ2-5, with D unclear. The CDR3 contains 13 residues. CDR1 and CDR2 from the germline V gene are SNHLY and FYNNEI. V was cut by 7 bases and J by 2 bases, with 11 bases left in between. CDR3 nucleotides: TGTGCCAGCAATGAGAATGGTCAAGAGACCCAGTACTTC. Translated: CASNENGQETQYF.

J is TRBJ2-7 and V is TRBV19; possible D gene TRBD1, 6 bases. V gave up 5 bases and J gave up 4 bases, with 18 bases separating them. Germline V CDR1 and CDR2: LNHDA, SQIVND (reference sequence). The CDR3 is made up of 15 amino acids. The CDR3 nucleotides read TGTGCCAGTAGTGCCGGGACAACAGCACAATACGAGCAGTACTTC. This sequence encodes CASSAGTTAQYEQYF.

This clone was recorded once. The chain has TRBV30 and TRBJ1-3; TRBD1 matches 7 bases. This CDR3 spans 15 amino acids. Germline V lookup: CDR1 GTSNPN, CDR2 SVGIG (reference sequence). With V trimmed by 1 base and J by 0 bases, 3 bases remained unmatched. The CDR3 DNA is TGTGCCTGGAGTGACGGGACAGCCTCTGGAAACACCATATATTTT. It yields the protein CAWSDGTASGNTIYF. The complete variable domain, with remaining parts taken from reference TRBV30 and TRBJ1-3, reads SQTIHQWPATLVQPVGSPLSLECTVEGTSNPNLYWYRQAAGRGLQLLFYSVGIGQISSEVPQNLSASRPQDRQFILSSKKLLLSDSGFYLCAWSDGTASGNTIYFGEGSWLTVV.

In regard to this clone: No conserved phenylalanine or tryptophan is present at the end of the CDR3, so a read error is the likely explanation. The chain employs TRBV7-9 and TRBJ1-1; the D gene is possibly TRBD1 (5 bases). CDR3 size: 15 residues. Germline CDR1 and CDR2: SEHNR and FQNEAQ (reference sequence). V was cut by 5 bases and J by 0 bases, with 13 bases left in between. CDR3: CASSGNKGLNTEAFL. In DNA form, the CDR3 reads TGTGCCAGCAGCGGAAATAAGGGGCTGAACACTGAAGCTTTCCTT.

The chain combines TRBV18 with TRBJ2-7; a weak D match, TRBD2 (6 bases). CDR3 length: 14 residues. The V gene lost 2 bases and the J gene lost 2 bases, with 10 bases spanning the gap. Germline CDR1 is KGHSH and CDR2 is LQKENI. CDR3 sequence reads: CASSPGRGTYEQYF. The CDR3 DNA reads TGTGCCAGCTCACCAGGTCGGGGGACCTACGAGCAGTACTTC.

The rearrangement uses TRBV5-4 and TRBJ1-4; D perhaps matches TRBD1 (5 bases). This CDR3 contains 12 residues. Looked up from germline, CDR1 is SGHNT and CDR2 is YYREEE (reference sequence). Between the trimmed V and J ends, which lost 0 bases and 8 bases, there was a span of 5 bases. The DNA for the CDR3 is TGTGCCAGCAGCTTGGACAGGGAAAAACTGTTTTTT. Protein product: CASSLDREKLFF.

V gene TRBV6-5 combines with J gene TRBJ1-4, with D possibly TRBD1 on 5 matching bases. The germline gives CDR1 MNHEY, CDR2 SVGAGI. V gave up 10 bases and J gave up 3 bases, with 15 bases separating them. The CDR3 has 14 amino acids. The chain's CDR3 is CATRLGRANEKLFF. For the CDR3, the DNA is TGTGCCACCAGATTGGGACGTGCTAATGAAAAACTGTTTTTT.

The chain carries TRBV12-3 or TRBV12-4 and TRBJ1-1; D may be TRBD1 (5 bases). The CDR3 length is 13 residues. Trimming removed 6 bases at V and 7 bases at J, with 15 bases between. CDR3 sequence reads: CASSPGSRDEAFF. The CDR3 DNA reads as TGTGCCAGCAGCCCAGGGTCTAGAGATGAAGCTTTCTTT.

V and J are TRBV7-2 and TRBJ1-2, with D perhaps TRBD1 (5 bases). The CDR3 extends over 16 amino acids. The ends were cut back, 2 bases at V and 0 bases at J, with 13 bases in the middle. Germline loops: CDR1 SGHTA, CDR2 FQGNSA. The CDR3 DNA follows: TGTGCCAGCAGCTTAACTTCCGGGGGTACTAACTATGGCTACACCTTC. It translates to CASSLTSGGTNYGYTF.

There are a few counts of this clone. The V gene is TRBV12-3 or TRBV12-4, the J gene TRBJ1-4; TRBD1 might be the D (6 bases). Trimming cost V 9 bases and J 0 bases, with 8 bases left between them. The CDR3 is 13 amino acids. CDR3 sequence: CASYRATNEKLFF. In nucleotides, the CDR3 is TGTGCCAGTTACAGGGCAACTAATGAAAAACTGTTTTTT.

This rearrangement joins TRBV30 to TRBJ1-1, with unresolved D. The CDR3 has 18 amino acids. V was clipped by 0 bases and J by 0 bases, with 20 bases between them. Germline-derived CDR1 and CDR2 are GTSNPN and SVGIG (reference sequence). The CDR3 here is CAWSVRAGITFLNTEAFF. In DNA, the CDR3 is TGTGCCTGGAGTGTACGGGCGGGGATTACCTTTCTGAACACTGAAGCTTTCTTT.

The rearrangement uses TRBV3-1 (or the pseudogene TRBV3-2) and TRBJ1-2, with D perhaps matching TRBD1 (6 bases). The CDR3 runs 20 residues. Trimming removed 3 bases from V and 0 bases from J, with 26 bases in between. Germline assignment: CDR1 LGHDT and CDR2 YNNKEL (reference sequence). The CDR3 DNA reads TGTGCCAGCAGCCAGAGCCAGAAATCAGGGGATTTACGGACTAACTATGGCTACACCTTC. This sequence encodes CASSQSQKSGDLRTNYGYTF.

The chain employs TRBV12-5 and TRBJ1-5; a possible D gene is TRBD1 (5 bases). V was trimmed by 0 bases and J by 7 bases, leaving 19 bases between them. This CDR3 region has 17 residues. The V gene's germline CDR1 is LGHNT and CDR2 FRNRAP. Here the CDR3 reads CASGLVFLEGSHQPQHF. The CDR3 bases are TGTGCTAGTGGTTTGGTATTTTTAGAGGGGAGCCACCAGCCCCAGCATTTT. The whole variable domain, remainder taken from reference TRBV12-5 and TRBJ1-5, is DARVTQTPRHKVTEMGQEVTMRCQPILGHNTVFWYRQTMMQGLELLAYFRNRAPLDDSGMPKDRFSAEMPDATLATLKIQPSEPRDSAVYFCASGLVFLEGSHQPQHFGDGTRLSIL.

This clone was seen just once. This chain uses TRBV30 with TRBJ2-7; D may be TRBD2 (5 bases). With 0 bases removed from V and 7 bases from J, the gap between germline ends came to 10 bases. CDR3 length: 12 amino acids. The germline gives CDR1 GTSNPN, CDR2 SVGIG (reference sequence). For the CDR3, the DNA is TGTGCCTGGAGTGTACCCGGGGTTGAGCAGTACTTC. Translated: CAWSVPGVEQYF.

V usage is TRBV20-1 and J usage is TRBJ2-7, with D perhaps being TRBD1 or TRBD2 (5 bases each). Germline CDR1 reads DFQATT; CDR2 reads SNEGSKA (reference sequence). V was clipped by 3 bases and J by 8 bases, with 17 bases between them. This CDR3 contains 13 residues. The CDR3, as DNA: TGCAGTGCTAGTCCCGGGACGGAGTATCAGCAGTACTTC. Translated: CSASPGTEYQQYF.

Written as DNA, the CDR3 is TGTGCCAGCAGCTCCGTGTTAGGTACTGAAGCTTTCTTT. It codes for CASSSVLGTEAFF. The genes are TRBV7-8 and TRBJ1-1; D remains ambiguous. V dropped 4 bases and J dropped 5 bases, with 11 bases sitting between them. The germline V gene has CDR1 SGHVS and CDR2 FQNEAQ. This CDR3 has 13 amino acids.

This clone was seen only a few times. This chain joins TRBV10-3 and TRBJ1-6, with TRBD1 matching over 8 bases. The CDR3 runs 16 residues. J gave up 8 bases and V 0 bases, and 6 bases lay outside the gene matches. Germline V gene sequence: CDR1 ENHRY, CDR2 SYGVKD. This CDR3 is CAISESGQAGDSPLHF. The CDR3 coding sequence is TGTGCCATCAGTGAGTCGGGACAGGCAGGGGATTCACCCCTCCACTTT.

This clone appeared once. The gene calls are TRBV29-1 and TRBJ1-1; 7 nucleotides match TRBD1. CDR1 SQVTM and CDR2 ANQGSEA come from the germline V gene. This CDR3 contains 13 residues. The J segment lost 3 bases and the V segment lost 6 bases, leaving 7 bases of the junction unmatched. CDR3 bases: TGCAGCGTAGCGACAGGGCGTGACACTGAAGCTTTCTTT. Its protein is CSVATGRDTEAFF. Combining the CDR3 with reference TRBV29-1 and TRBJ1-1 gives the whole variable domain SAVISQKPSRDICQRGTSLTIQCQVDSQVTMMFWYRQQPGQSLTLIATANQGSEATYESGFVIDKFPISRPNLTFSTLTVSNMSPEDSSIYLCSVATGRDTEAFFGQGTRLTVV.

In regard to this clone: The same CDR3 also results from other DNA sequences found in this sample. The chain links TRBV19 to TRBJ2-5; D perhaps matches TRBD1 (5 bases). CDR1 is LNHDA and CDR2 is SQIVND in the germline V gene (reference sequence). The V and J ends lost 4 bases and 2 bases respectively, with 8 bases between them. This CDR3 contains 13 residues. The CDR3 coding sequence is TGTGCCAGTAGTAGGGGCAGGCAAGAGACCCAGTACTTC. It is translated as CASSRGRQETQYF.

This clone has just a few counts. The CDR3 loop reads CASSLAAVNQPQHF. The CDR3, as DNA: TGTGCCAGCAGCTTGGCGGCAGTAAATCAGCCCCAGCATTTT. V is TRBV5-5 and J is TRBJ1-5; D is unresolved. This CDR3 spans 14 amino acids. Per germline, CDR1 SGHKS and CDR2 YYEKEE (reference sequence). V was trimmed by 0 bases and J by 4 bases, leaving 8 bases between them.